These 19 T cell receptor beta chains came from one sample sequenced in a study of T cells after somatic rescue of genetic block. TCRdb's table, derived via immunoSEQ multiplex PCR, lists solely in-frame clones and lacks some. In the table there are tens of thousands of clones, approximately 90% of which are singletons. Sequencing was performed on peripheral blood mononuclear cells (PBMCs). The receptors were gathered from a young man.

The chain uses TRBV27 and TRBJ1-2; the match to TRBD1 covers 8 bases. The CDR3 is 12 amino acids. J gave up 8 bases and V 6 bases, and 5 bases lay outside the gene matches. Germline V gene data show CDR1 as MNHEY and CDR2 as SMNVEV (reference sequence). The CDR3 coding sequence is TGTGCCAGCAGACCAGACAGGGGAGGCTACACCTTC. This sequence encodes CASRPDRGGYTF.

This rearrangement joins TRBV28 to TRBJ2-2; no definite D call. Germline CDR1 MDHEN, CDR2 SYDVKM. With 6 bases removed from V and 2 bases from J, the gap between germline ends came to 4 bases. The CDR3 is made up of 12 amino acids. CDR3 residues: CASRVNTGELFF. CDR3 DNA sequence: TGTGCCAGCAGAGTAAACACCGGGGAGCTGTTTTTT. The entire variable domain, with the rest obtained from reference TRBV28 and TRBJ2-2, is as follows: DVKVTQSSRYLVKRTGEKVFLECVQDMDHENMFWYRQDPGLGLRLIYFSYDVKMKEKGDIPEGYSVSREKKERFSLILESASTNQTSMYLCASRVNTGELFFGEGSRLTVL.

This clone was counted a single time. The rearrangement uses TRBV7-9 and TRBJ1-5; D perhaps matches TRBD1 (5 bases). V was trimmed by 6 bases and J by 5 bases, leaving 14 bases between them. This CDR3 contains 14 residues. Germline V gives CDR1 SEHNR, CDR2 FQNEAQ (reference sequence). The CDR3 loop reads CASSFGGGHQPQHF. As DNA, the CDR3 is TGTGCCAGCAGTTTTGGGGGTGGTCATCAGCCCCAGCATTTT.

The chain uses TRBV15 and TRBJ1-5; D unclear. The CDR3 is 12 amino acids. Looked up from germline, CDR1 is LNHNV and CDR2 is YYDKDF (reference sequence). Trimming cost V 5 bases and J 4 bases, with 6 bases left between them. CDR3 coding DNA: TGTGCCACCAGCCAAGGGAATCAGCCCCAGCATTTT. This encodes CATSQGNQPQHF.

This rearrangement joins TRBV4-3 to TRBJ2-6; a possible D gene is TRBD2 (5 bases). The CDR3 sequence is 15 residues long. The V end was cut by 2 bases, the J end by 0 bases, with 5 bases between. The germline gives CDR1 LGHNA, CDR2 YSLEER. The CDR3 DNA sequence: TGCGCCAGCAGCCAACGGGGCTCTGGGGCCAACGTCCTGACTTTC. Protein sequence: CASSQRGSGANVLTF.

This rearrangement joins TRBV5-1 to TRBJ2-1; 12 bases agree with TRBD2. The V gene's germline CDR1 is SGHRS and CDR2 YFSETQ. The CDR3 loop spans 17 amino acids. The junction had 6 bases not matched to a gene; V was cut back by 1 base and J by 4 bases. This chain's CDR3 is CASSLYGTSGLYNEQFF. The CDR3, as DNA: TGCGCCAGCAGCTTGTACGGGACTAGCGGGCTGTACAATGAGCAGTTCTTC. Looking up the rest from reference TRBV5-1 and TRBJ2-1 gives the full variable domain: KAGVTQTPRYLIKTRGQQVTLSCSPISGHRSVSWYQQTPGQGLQFLFEYFSETQRNKGNFPGRFSGRQFSNSRSEMNVSTLELGDSALYLCASSLYGTSGLYNEQFFGPGTRLTVL.

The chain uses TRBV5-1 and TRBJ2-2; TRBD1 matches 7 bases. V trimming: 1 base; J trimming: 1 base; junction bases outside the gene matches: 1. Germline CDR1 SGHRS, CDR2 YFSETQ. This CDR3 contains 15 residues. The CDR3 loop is CASSLTGENTGELFF. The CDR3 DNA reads TGCGCCAGCAGCTTGACAGGGGAGAACACCGGGGAGCTGTTTTTT.

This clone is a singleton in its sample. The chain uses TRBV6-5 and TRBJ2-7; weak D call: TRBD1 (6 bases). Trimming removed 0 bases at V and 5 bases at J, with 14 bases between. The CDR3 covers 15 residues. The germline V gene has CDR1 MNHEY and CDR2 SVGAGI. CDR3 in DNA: TGTGCCAGCAGTTACTCGATCGGCAGGGGCCACGAGCAGTACTTC. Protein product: CASSYSIGRGHEQYF.

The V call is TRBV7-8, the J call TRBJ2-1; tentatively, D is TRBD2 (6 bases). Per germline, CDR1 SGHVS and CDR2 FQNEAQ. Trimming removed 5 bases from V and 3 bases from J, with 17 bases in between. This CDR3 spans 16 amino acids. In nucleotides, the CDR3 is TGTGCCAGCAGCCCTTTGGGGGAGGACCTCTACAATGAGCAGTTCTTC. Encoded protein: CASSPLGEDLYNEQFF.

This chain's CDR3 is CASSYSGGAIADTQYF. Here the CDR3 DNA reads TGTGCCAGCAGTTACTCGGGCGGGGCCATCGCCGATACGCAGTATTTT. This sequence joins TRBV6-5 and TRBJ2-3, with D maybe TRBD2 (6 bases). CDR3 length: 16 amino acids. Germline assignment: CDR1 MNHEY and CDR2 SVGAGI. The V end was cut by 0 bases, the J end by 6 bases, with 16 bases between.

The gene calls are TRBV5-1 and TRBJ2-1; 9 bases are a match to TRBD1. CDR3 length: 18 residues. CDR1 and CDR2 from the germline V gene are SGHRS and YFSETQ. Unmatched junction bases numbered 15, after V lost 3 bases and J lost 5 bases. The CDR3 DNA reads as TGCGCCAGCAGCTCGGGGACAGGGACGGCCCTCACCCACAATGAGCAGTTCTTC. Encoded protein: CASSSGTGTALTHNEQFF. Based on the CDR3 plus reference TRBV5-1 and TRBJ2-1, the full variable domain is KAGVTQTPRYLIKTRGQQVTLSCSPISGHRSVSWYQQTPGQGLQFLFEYFSETQRNKGNFPGRFSGRQFSNSRSEMNVSTLELGDSALYLCASSSGTGTALTHNEQFFGPGTRLTVL.

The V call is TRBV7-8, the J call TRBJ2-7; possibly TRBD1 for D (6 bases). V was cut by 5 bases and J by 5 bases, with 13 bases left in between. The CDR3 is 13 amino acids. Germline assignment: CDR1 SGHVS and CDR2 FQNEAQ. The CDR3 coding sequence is TGTGCCAGCAGCGCCCAACAGGGCGACGAGCAGTACTTC. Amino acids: CASSAQQGDEQYF.

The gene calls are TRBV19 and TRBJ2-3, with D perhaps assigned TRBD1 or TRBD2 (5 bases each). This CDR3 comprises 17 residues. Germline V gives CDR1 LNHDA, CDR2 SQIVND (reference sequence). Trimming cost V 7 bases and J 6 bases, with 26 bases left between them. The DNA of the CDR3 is TGTGCCAGTATGCCATGGGACCTGGGTCTTTCCCCGGATACGCAGTATTTT. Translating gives CASMPWDLGLSPDTQYF.

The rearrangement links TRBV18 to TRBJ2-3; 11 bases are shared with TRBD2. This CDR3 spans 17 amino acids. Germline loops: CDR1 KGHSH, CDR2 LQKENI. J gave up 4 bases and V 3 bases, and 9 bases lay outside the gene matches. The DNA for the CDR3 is TGTGCCAGCTCACCCCTGATTAGCGGGAGGGCGGCAGATACGCAGTATTTT. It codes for CASSPLISGRAADTQYF. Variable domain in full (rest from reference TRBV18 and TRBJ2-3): NAGVMQNPRHLVRRRGQEARLRCSPMKGHSHVYWYRQLPEEGLKFMVYLQKENIIDESGMPKERFSAEFPKEGPSILRIQQVVRGDSAAYFCASSPLISGRAADTQYFGPGTRLTVL.

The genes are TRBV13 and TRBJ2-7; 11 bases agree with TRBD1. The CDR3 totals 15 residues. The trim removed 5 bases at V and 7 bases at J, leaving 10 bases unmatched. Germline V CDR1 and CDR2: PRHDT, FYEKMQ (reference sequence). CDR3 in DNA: TGTGCCAGCAGCCGAGCCGGGACAGGGGGATGGGAGCAGTACTTC. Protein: CASSRAGTGGWEQYF.

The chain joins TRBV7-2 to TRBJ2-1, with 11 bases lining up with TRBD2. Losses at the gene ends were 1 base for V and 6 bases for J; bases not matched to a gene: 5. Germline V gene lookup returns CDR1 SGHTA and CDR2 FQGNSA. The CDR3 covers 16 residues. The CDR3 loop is CASSLGELAGVNEQFF. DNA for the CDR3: TGTGCCAGCAGCTTAGGGGAACTAGCGGGAGTCAATGAGCAGTTCTTC.

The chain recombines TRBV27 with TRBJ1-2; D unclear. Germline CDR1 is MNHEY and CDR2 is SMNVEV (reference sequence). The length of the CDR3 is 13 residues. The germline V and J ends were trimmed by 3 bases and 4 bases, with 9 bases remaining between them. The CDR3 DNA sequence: TGTGCCAGCAGTTTGGGAGTGTTCTATGGCTACACCTTC. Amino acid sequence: CASSLGVFYGYTF.

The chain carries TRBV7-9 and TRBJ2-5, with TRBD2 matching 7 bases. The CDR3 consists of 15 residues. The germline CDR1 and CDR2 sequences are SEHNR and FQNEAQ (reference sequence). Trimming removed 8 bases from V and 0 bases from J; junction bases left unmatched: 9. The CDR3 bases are TGTGCCAGCCTGGGGGGGAACTCGTACCAAGAGACCCAGTACTTC. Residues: CASLGGNSYQETQYF.

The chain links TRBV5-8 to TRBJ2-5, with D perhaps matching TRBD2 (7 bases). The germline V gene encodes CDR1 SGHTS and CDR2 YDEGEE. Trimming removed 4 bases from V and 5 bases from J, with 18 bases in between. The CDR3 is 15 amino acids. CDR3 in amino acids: CASSPLRGGVETQYF. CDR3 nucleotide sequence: TGTGCCAGCAGCCCTCTCCGAGGGGGGGTTGAGACCCAGTACTTC.